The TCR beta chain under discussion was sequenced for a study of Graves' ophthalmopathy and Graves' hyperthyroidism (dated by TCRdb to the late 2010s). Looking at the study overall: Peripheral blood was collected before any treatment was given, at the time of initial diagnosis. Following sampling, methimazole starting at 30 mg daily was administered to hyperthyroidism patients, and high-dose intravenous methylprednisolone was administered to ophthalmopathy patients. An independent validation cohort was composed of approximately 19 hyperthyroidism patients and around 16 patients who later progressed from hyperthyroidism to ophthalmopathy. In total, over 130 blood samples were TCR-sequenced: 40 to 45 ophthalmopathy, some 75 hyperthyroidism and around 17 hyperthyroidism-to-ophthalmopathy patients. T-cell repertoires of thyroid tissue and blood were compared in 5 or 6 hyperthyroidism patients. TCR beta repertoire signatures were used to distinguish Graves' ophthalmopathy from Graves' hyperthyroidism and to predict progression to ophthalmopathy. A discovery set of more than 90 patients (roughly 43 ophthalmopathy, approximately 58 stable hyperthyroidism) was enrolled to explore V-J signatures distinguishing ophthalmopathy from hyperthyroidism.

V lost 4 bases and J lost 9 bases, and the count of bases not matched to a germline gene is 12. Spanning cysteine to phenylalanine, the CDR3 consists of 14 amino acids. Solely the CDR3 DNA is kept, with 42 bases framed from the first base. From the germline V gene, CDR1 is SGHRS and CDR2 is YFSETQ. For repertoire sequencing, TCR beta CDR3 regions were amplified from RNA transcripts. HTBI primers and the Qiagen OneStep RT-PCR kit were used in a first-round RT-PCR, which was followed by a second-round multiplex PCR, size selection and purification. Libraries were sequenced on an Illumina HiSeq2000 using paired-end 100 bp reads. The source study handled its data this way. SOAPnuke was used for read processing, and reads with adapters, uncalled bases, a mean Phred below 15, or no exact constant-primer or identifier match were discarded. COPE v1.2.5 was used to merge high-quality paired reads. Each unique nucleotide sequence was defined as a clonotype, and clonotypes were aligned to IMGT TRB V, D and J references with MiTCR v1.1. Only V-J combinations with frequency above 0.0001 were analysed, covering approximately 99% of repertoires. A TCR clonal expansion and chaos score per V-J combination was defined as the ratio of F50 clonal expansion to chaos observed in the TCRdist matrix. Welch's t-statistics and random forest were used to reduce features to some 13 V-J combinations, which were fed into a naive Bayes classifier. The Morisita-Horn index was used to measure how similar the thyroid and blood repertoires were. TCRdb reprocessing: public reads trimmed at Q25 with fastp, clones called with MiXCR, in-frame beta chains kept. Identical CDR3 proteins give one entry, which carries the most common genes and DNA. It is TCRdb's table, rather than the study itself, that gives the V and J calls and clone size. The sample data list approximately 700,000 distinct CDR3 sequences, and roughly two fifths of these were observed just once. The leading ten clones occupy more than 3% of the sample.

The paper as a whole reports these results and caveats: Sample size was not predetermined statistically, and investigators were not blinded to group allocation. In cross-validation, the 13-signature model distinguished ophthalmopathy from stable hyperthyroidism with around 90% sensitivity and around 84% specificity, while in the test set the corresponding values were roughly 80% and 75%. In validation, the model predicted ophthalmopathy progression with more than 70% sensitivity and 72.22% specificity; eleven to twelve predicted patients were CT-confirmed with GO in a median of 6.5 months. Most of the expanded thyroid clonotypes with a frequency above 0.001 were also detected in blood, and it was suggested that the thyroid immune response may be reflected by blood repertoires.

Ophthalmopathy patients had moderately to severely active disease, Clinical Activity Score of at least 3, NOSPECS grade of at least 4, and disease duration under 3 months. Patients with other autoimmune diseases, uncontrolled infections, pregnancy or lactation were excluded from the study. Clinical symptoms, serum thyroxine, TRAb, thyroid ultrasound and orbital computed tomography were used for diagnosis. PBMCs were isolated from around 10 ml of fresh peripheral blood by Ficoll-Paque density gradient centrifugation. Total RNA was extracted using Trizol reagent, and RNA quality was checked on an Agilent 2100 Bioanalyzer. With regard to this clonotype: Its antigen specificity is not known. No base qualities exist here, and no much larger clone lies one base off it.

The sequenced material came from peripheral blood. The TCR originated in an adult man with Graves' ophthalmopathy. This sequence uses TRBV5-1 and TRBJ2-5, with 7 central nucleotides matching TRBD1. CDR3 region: CASSPGQRNQPQYF. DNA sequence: TGCGCCAGCAGCCCGGGACAGCGCAATCAGCCCCAGTACTTC.